The following is a T cell receptor (beta chain) sequence with its context. Its specificity is unknown. The record originates from a study of cytomegalovirus exposure and HLA in healthy donors. Trimming took 0 bases from V and 10 from J; bases not matched to a gene: 4. The CDR3 extends over 15 amino acids. Germline CDR1 is MNHEY and CDR2 is SMNVEV (reference sequence). PCR used 60 Vbeta primers and 13 Jbeta primers. TCRdb's table, derived via immunoSEQ multiplex PCR, lists solely in-frame clones and lacks some. The table shows about 120,000 clones, with roughly 85% occurring only once. Study-level results: In a later analysis, HLA-associated beta chains showed higher expansion and lower generation probabilities than comparable chains.

J is TRBJ1-6 and V is TRBV27; 9 positions agree with TRBD1. This TCR came from a man aged 18-30 years in good health and CMV-seropositive. Sequencing was performed on PBMCs. The CDR3 DNA sequence: TGTGCCAGCAGTTTATCAGGGACAGGGAGCTCACCCCTCCACTTT. As protein: CASSLSGTGSSPLHF.